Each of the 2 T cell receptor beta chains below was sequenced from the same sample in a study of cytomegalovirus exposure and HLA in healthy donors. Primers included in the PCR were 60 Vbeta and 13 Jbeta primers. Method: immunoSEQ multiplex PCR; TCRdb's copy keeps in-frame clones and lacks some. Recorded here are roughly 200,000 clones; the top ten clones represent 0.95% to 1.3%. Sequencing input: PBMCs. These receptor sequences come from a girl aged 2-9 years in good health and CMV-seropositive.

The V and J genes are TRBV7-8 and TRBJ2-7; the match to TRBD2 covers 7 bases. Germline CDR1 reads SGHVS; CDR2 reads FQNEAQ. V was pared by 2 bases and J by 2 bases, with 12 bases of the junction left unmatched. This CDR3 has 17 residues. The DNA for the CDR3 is TGTGCCAGCAGCTTACCCCCGTGGGGGAGGGCTCCCTACGAGCAGTACTTC. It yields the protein CASSLPPWGRAPYEQYF. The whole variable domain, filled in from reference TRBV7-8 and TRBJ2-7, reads GAGVSQSPRYKVAKRGQDVALRCDPISGHVSLFWYQQALGQGPEFLTYFQNEAQLDKSGLPSDRFFAERPEGSVSTLKIQRTQQEDSAVYLCASSLPPWGRAPYEQYFGPGTRLTVT.

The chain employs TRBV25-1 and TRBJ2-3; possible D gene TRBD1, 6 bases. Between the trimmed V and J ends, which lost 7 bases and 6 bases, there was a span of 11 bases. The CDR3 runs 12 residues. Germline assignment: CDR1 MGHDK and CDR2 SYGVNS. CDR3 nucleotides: TGTGCCAGCAATGGACAGCCCGATACGCAGTATTTT. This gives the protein CASNGQPDTQYF. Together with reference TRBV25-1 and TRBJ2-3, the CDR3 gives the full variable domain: EADIYQTPRYLVIGTGKKITLECSQTMGHDKMYWYQQDPGMELHLIHYSYGVNSTEKGDLSSESTVSRIRTEHFPLTLESARPSHTSQYLCASNGQPDTQYFGPGTRLTVL.